This TCR beta chain was profiled in a study of blood T cell repertoires in COVID-19. About the study: The study drew acute and convalescent COVID-19 samples from the United States, Italy and Spain. PBMCs, B-cell-depleted T cells, or T cells provided the cDNA or gDNA that made up the material.

Per the original data handling: Researchers report that nucleated cell counts were estimated from reference gene primer amplification. TCRdb's copy holds only in-frame clones and misses some; the assay was immunoSEQ multiplex PCR. The V and J calls and clone size come from that table; D and trimming were worked out from the DNA. The repertoire holds roughly 120,000 clones, about 78% seen once, with approximately 2.4% in the top ten. There are a few counts of this clone. The clonotype originates from a man between 65 and 85 years old with acute or convalescent COVID-19. The sequenced material came from peripheral blood.

CDR3 sequence: CASSISRGGYGYTF. CDR3 in DNA: TGTGCCAGTAGTATTTCCAGGGGTGGGTACGGCTACACCTTC. The chain uses TRBV19 and TRBJ1-2, with a tentative D call TRBD1 (6 bases). From germline, CDR1 is LNHDA and CDR2 SQIVND (reference sequence). V lost 3 bases to trimming and J lost 8 bases, with 16 bases between them. This CDR3 region has 14 residues.